A selection of T cell receptor beta chains follows, all from one sample in a study of tumor T cells in aggressive B-cell lymphoma. The method was immunoSEQ multiplex PCR; TCRdb's version includes in-frame clones alone and lacks a portion of them. Here the sample spans 2,000 to 2,500 clones, 80% to 90% being singletons. The source material was tumor tissue. The receptors were sampled from an adult with diffuse large B cell lymphoma. Each CDR3 is given with its conserved first and last residue. The order of the fields is clone size, D gene, J gene, V gene, CDR3 protein, CDR3 DNA. A D gene is named only where the DNA matches it firmly. Size tells how often a clone was seen (once, few, many) or the class of an expanded clone, and some rows leave it out.

NA	NA	TRBJ2-5	TRBV9	CASGGETQYF	TGTGCCAGCGGAGGGGAGACCCAGTACTTC
NA	NA	TRBJ1-6	TRBV5-1	CASSLDWLSPLHF	TGCGCCAGCAGCTTGGATTGGCTTTCACCCCTCCACTTT
NA	NA	TRBJ2-3	TRBV19	CASSSVWAGATDTQYF	TGTGCCAGTAGTAGCGTATGGGCGGGGGCCACAGATACGCAGTATTTT
NA	TRBD1	TRBJ1-2	TRBV27	CASSPGTGGMNGYTF	TGTGCCAGCAGTCCAGGGACAGGGGGCATGAATGGCTACACCTTC
NA	NA	TRBJ1-1	TRBV30	CAWTLSRAGVAFF	TGTGCCTGGACCCTCTCCCGGGCGGGGGTGGCTTTCTTT
NA	NA	TRBJ1-3	TRBV5-6	CASSLGVNSGNTIYF	TGTGCCAGCAGCTTGGGAGTAAACTCTGGAAACACCATATATTTT
NA	NA	TRBJ2-3	TRBV11-2	CASSFFRLEHTDTQYF	TGTGCCAGCAGCTTTTTCAGACTAGAGCACACAGATACGCAGTATTTT
NA	TRBD1	TRBJ1-1	TRBV27	CASRRPSGGNTEAFF	TGTGCCAGCAGACGCCCCTCAGGGGGCAACACTGAAGCTTTCTTT
NA	TRBD1	TRBJ1-2	TRBV27	CASSFRQGAVWSGYTF	TGTGCCAGCAGTTTCCGACAGGGGGCTGTTTGGAGTGGCTACACCTTC
once	NA	TRBJ1-6	TRBV30	CAWTLPSNSILLNSPLHF	TGTGCCTGGACCTTACCCTCCAACAGCATTCTACTCAATTCACCCCTCCACTTT
NA	NA	TRBJ2-6	TRBV18	CASSGQGTAFSGANVLTF	TGTGCCAGCTCAGGGCAGGGGACCGCCTTCTCTGGGGCCAACGTCCTGACTTTC
NA	NA	TRBJ2-3	TRBV2	CASSSRVSHTDTQYF	TGTGCCAGCAGTTCCCGGGTCTCTCACACAGATACGCAGTATTTT
NA	NA	TRBJ1-1	TRBV7-9	CASSFGTAEAFF	TGTGCCAGCAGCTTTGGGACTGCTGAAGCTTTCTTT
NA	TRBD2	TRBJ2-2	TRBV9	CASSVGLAPGELFF	TGTGCCAGCAGCGTAGGACTAGCCCCCGGGGAGCTGTTTTTT
NA	TRBD2	TRBJ2-5	TRBV27	CASSLAAGDAHKTQYF	TGTGCCAGCAGCCTCGCTGCGGGGGACGCCCATAAGACCCAGTACTTC
NA	NA	TRBJ2-1	TRBV27	CASTASSYNEQFF	TGTGCCAGCACCGCTAGCTCCTACAATGAGCAGTTCTTC
NA	NA	TRBJ1-4	TRBV2	CASSYREPGVGEKLFF	TGTGCCAGCAGTTACCGGGAGCCCGGGGTAGGTGAAAAACTGTTTTTT
once	TRBD1	TRBJ1-1	TRBV7-8	CASSMTGRIDTEAFF	TGTGCCAGCAGCATGACAGGGAGAATAGACACTGAAGCTTTCTTT
few	NA	TRBJ2-1	TRBV2	CASSVISNNEQFF	TGTGCCAGCAGTGTAATTAGCAACAATGAGCAGTTCTTC
few	NA	TRBJ2-7	TRBV23-1	CATPGAELYEQYF	TGCGCCACCCCAGGGGCCGAACTCTACGAGCAGTACTTC
NA	TRBD1	TRBJ1-4	TRBV9	CASSVGDRGSEKLFF	TGTGCCAGCAGCGTAGGGGACAGGGGGTCTGAAAAACTGTTTTTT
NA	TRBD1	TRBJ2-2	TRBV28	CASGDRGRHGGELFF	TGTGCCAGCGGTGACAGGGGGCGTCATGGCGGGGAGCTGTTTTTT
NA	NA	TRBJ2-3	TRBV2	CASSVEATDTQYF	TGTGCCAGCAGTGTTGAGGCAACAGATACGCAGTATTTT
NA	TRBD1	TRBJ2-1	TRBV4-2	CASSQGWTGGPYNEQFF	TGTGCCAGCAGCCAGGGATGGACAGGGGGCCCCTACAATGAGCAGTTCTTC
NA	NA	TRBJ1-1	TRBV7-6	CASSLRGWTEAFF	TGTGCCAGCAGCCTGAGGGGGTGGACTGAAGCTTTCTTT
NA	TRBD1	TRBJ1-5	TRBV10-2	CASSQQGAWQPQHF	TGCGCCAGTTCTCAACAGGGGGCCTGGCAGCCCCAGCATTTT
NA	TRBD2	TRBJ2-7	TRBV2	CASSDSGTSVSYEQYF	TGTGCCAGCAGTGATTCCGGGACTAGCGTCTCCTACGAGCAGTACTTC
NA	NA	TRBJ2-7	TRBV11-2	CASSSGHYEQYF	TGTGCCAGCAGCTCGGGACACTACGAGCAGTACTTC
once	TRBD1	TRBJ1-4	TRBV27	CASSSRDSSLTNEKLFF	TGTGCCAGCAGTTCCCGGGACAGTTCGCTAACTAATGAAAAACTGTTTTTT
NA	TRBD1	TRBJ2-7	TRBV19	CASSMGTGRSYEQYF	TGTGCCAGTAGTATGGGGACAGGGCGGTCCTACGAGCAGTACTTC
NA	TRBD1	TRBJ1-1	TRBV27	CASSPRQGTEAFF	TGTGCCAGCTCACCCCGACAGGGCACTGAAGCTTTCTTT
NA	NA	TRBJ1-1	TRBV5-1	CASRTQGFTEAFF	TGCGCCAGCAGAACTCAGGGTTTCACTGAAGCTTTCTTT
NA	NA	TRBJ2-7	TRBV28	CASSDTPDSSVHEQYF	TGTGCCAGCAGTGACACCCCGGACAGTTCAGTCCACGAGCAGTACTTC
NA	TRBD1	TRBJ1-2	TRBV27	CASNLQGAVGYTF	TGTGCCAGCAACTTACAGGGGGCGGTGGGCTACACCTTC
NA	TRBD1	TRBJ2-7	TRBV6-1	CASSTGGRYEQYF	TGTGCCAGCAGTACAGGGGGGCGGTACGAGCAGTACTTC
NA	TRBD2	TRBJ2-3	TRBV5-6	CASSLSGGIDTQYF	TGTGCCAGCAGCTTGTCGGGGGGGATAGATACGCAGTATTTT
NA	NA	TRBJ2-5	TRBV7-6	CASSLAGETQYF	TGTGCCAGCAGCTTGGCGGGGGAGACCCAGTACTTC
NA	NA	TRBJ1-5	TRBV2	CASRSTGNQPQHF	TGTGCCAGCAGGTCAACAGGGAATCAGCCCCAGCATTTT
NA	NA	TRBJ2-2	TRBV28	CASGGGPTANTGELFF	TGTGCCAGCGGGGGCGGCCCCACCGCGAACACCGGGGAGCTGTTTTTT
NA	NA	TRBJ1-1	TRBV5-1	CASSLAAGRLRTEAFF	TGCGCCAGCAGCTTGGCGGCAGGGCGTTTGAGGACTGAAGCTTTCTTT
NA	NA	TRBJ2-7	TRBV18	CASSLTGQIYSYEQYF	TGTGCCAGCTCACTTACCGGACAGATATACTCCTACGAGCAGTACTTC
NA	NA	TRBJ1-1	TRBV30	CAWSGTPGAAEAFF	TGTGCCTGGAGTGGGACTCCAGGGGCCGCTGAAGCTTTCTTT
NA	TRBD1	TRBJ1-5	TRBV19	CASTSRDRALNQPQHF	TGTGCCAGTACCTCAAGGGACAGAGCCCTCAATCAGCCCCAGCATTTT
NA	TRBD1	TRBJ2-1	TRBV2	CATGTGNYNEQFF	TGTGCCACTGGGACAGGGAACTACAATGAGCAGTTCTTC